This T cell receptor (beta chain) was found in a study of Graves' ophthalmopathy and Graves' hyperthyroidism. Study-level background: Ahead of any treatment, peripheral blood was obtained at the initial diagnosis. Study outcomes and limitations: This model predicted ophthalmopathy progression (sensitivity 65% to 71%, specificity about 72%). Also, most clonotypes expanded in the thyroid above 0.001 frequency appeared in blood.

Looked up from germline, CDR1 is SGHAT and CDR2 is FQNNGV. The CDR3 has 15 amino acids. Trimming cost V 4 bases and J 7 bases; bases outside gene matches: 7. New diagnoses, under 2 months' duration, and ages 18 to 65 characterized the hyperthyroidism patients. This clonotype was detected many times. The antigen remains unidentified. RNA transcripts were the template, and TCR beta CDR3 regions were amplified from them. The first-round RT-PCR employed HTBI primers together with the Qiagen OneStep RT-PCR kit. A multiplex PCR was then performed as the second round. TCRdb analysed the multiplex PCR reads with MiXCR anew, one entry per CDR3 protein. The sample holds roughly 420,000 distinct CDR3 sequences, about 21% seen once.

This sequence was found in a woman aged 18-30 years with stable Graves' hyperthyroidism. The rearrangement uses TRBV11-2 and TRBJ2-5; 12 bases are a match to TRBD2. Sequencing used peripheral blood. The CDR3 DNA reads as TGTGCCAGCAGCTCCCAGACTAGCGGGAGTGTGACCCAGTACTTC. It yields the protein CASSSQTSGSVTQYF.